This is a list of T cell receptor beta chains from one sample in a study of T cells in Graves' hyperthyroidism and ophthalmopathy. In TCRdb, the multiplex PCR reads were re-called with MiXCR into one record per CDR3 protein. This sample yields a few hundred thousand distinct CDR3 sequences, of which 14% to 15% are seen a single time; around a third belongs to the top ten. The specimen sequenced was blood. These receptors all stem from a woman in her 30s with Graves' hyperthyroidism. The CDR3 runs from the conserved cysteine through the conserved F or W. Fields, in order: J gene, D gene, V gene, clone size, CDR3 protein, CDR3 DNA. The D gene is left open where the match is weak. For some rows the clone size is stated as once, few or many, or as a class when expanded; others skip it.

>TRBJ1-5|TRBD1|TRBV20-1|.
CSASLGGQRRPQHF
TGCAGTGCTAGTCTCGGGGGACAGAGAAGACCCCAGCATTTT
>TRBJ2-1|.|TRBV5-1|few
CASSLGLDHYSEQFF
TGCGCCAGCAGCCTAGGACTGGACCACTACAGTGAGCAGTTCTTC
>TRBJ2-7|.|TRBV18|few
CASSRVTGSDEQYF
TGTGCCAGCTCACGGGTCACGGGTTCGGACGAGCAGTACTTC
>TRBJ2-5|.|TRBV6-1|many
CASRKNLPRETQYF
TGTGCCAGCAGAAAGAATCTCCCCCGAGAGACCCAGTACTTC
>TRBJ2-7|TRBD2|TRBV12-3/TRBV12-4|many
CASGLAGPYEQYF
TGTGCCAGCGGCCTAGCGGGACCCTACGAGCAGTACTTC
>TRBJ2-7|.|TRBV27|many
CASSIGPGDYEQYF
TGTGCCAGCAGCATAGGCCCCGGCGACTACGAGCAGTACTTC
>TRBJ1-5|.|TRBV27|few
CASRDRNQPQHF
TGTGCCAGCAGGGACAGAAATCAGCCCCAGCATTTT
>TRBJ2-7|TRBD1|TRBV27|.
CASSLHGQAYEQYF
TGTGCCAGCAGTTTACACGGACAGGCCTACGAGCAGTACTTC
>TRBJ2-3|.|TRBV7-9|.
CVSSLMGSTDTQYF
TGTGTCAGCAGCTTAATGGGTAGCACAGATACGCAGTATTTT
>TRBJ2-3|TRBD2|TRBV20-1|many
CSAPPSGRTDTQYF
TGCAGTGCGCCGCCTAGCGGGAGGACAGATACGCAGTATTTT
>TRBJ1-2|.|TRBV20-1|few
CSAQADKFYGYTF
TGCAGTGCTCAGGCGGACAAATTCTATGGCTACACCTTC
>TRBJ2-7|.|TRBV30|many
CAWSLSYEQYF
TGTGCCTGGAGTCTCAGCTACGAGCAGTACTTC
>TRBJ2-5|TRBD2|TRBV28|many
CASRFRQPGLAGGRETQYF
TGTGCCAGCAGATTTAGACAGCCGGGACTAGCGGGAGGGCGAGAGACCCAGTACTTC
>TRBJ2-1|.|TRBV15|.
CATSTLPGAYNEQFF
TGTGCCACCAGCACGTTACCCGGAGCCTACAATGAGCAGTTCTTC
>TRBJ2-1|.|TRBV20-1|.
CSARRGWALASNEQFF
TGCAGTGCCAGAAGGGGTTGGGCCCTAGCGAGCAATGAGCAGTTCTTC
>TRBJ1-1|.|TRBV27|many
CASSLRGSNTEAFF
TGTGCCAGCAGCCTACGGGGGTCGAACACTGAAGCTTTCTTT
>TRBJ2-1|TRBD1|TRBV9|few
CASSRTGRNEQFF
TGTGCCAGCAGCAGGACAGGGAGGAATGAGCAGTTCTTC
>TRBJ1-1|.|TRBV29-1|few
CSVLYPGGGRNTEAFF
TGCAGCGTTCTCTACCCGGGGGGGGGGCGAAACACTGAAGCTTTCTTT
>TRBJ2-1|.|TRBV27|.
CASSLSGYGDNEQFF
TGTGCCAGCAGTTTATCGGGATACGGCGACAATGAGCAGTTCTTC
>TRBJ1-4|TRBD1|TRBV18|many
CASSPVGTERSATNEKLFF
TGTGCCAGCTCACCAGTTGGGACAGAGAGATCAGCAACTAATGAAAAACTGTTTTTT
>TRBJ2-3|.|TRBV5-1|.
CASSLWLGGAASTDTQYF
TGCGCCAGCAGCTTGTGGCTCGGTGGGGCGGCTAGCACAGATACGCAGTATTTT
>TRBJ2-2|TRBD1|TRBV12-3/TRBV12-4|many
CASSSGTGVDLVGELFF
TGTGCCAGCAGTTCCGGGACAGGGGTCGACTTGGTCGGGGAGCTGTTTTTT
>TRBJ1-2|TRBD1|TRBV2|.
CASNPRDRGRVGYTF
TGTGCCAGCAACCCGCGGGACAGGGGGCGCGTGGGCTACACCTTC
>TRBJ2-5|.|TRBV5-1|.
CASSPDGGGETQYF
TGCGCCAGCAGCCCGGACGGGGGCGGAGAGACCCAGTACTTC
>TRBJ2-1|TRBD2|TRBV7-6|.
CASSLDGAGGYNEQFF
TGTGCCAGCAGCTTAGACGGGGCGGGAGGGTACAATGAGCAGTTCTTC
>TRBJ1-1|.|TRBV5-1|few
CASSLSGSEAFF
TGCGCCAGCAGCTTAAGTGGGTCTGAAGCTTTCTTT
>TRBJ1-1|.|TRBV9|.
CASSVLQGMVTEAFF
TGTGCCAGCAGCGTACTCCAGGGGATGGTGACTGAAGCTTTCTTT
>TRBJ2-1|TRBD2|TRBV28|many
CASSSRTSGRAHEQFF
TGTGCCAGCAGTTCCCGGACTAGCGGGAGGGCCCATGAGCAGTTCTTC
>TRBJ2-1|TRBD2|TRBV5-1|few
CASSSQASGDYNEQFF
TGCGCCAGCAGCTCCCAGGCTAGCGGGGATTACAATGAGCAGTTCTTC